The T cell receptor (beta chain) described here comes from a study of identical twins (TCRdb year 2016). Context from the whole study: To test whether fetal clonotypes persist, the study used deep sequencing on TCR alpha and beta repertoires from monozygotic twins, unrelated adults of various ages, and cord blood. Replicate twin experiments were performed at different times using different library preparation protocols to rule out contamination.

Findings and caveats that apply to the study as a whole: Fewer insertions were carried by abundant cord blood beta clonotypes; a weaker similar trend was observed in young adult naive repertoires, while no such trend was observed in memory repertoires. Compared with coincidental sharing between unrelated individuals, out-of-frame TCR alpha sequences shared between twins showed an excess of sequences with low generation probability. Invariant T cells such as MAIT and iNKT could partly confound zero-insertion analyses, although diverse VJ usage argued against such confounding for most clonotypes. Out-of-frame TCR alpha sharing in monozygotic twins was systematically underestimated by recombination models, whereas sharing between unrelated individuals was in agreement with the recombination models. The excess sharing between twins in beta out-of-frame sequences was weaker because fewer shared sequences reduced the signal-to-noise ratio. Because the same donors could not be followed over many years, conclusions were based on cross-sectional statistical analysis.

Libraries were made using 5' RACE. TCRdb lists the instrument as Illumina HiSeq 2000. Template switching introduced a universal primer binding site; the final cDNA contained a unique molecular identifier, enabling accurate counting of TCR cDNA molecules. First-strand cDNA for TCR alpha and beta chains was synthesized from specific primers in the conserved constant-segment region. To control for contamination, every cDNA library carried two barcodes: a SMART-Mk sample barcode plus Illumina barcodes. TruSeq adapter sequences along with Illumina sample barcodes were introduced in two successive PCR steps. Sequencing of the TCR alpha and beta cDNA libraries was done on the Illumina HiSeq platform using custom primers. As for the original processing: Unique molecular identifiers were extracted from raw reads with MiGEC, and CDR3 positions were determined with MiXCR. Recombination models were inferred per individual with the repgenHMM and IGoR tools using an EM algorithm. The tcR package in R was used for shared clonotype analysis, with sharing normalized by the product of cloneset sizes. To study raw recombination free of thymic and clonal selection effects, out-of-frame nonproductive sequences were analyzed. The public reads were reanalyzed by TCRdb: fastp trimming at Q25, MiXCR alignment, in-frame beta chains only. Every entry covers one CDR3 protein and lists the most common genes and DNA from its rows. TCRdb, not the authors, supplied the V and J calls. In all, the sample holds roughly 490,000 distinct CDR3 sequences, and 13% to 15% of those were seen once. The top ten constitute approximately 0.9% of the sample.

Spanning cysteine to phenylalanine, the CDR3 consists of 17 amino acids. Left in the record is the CDR3 DNA by itself, 51 bases read in frame from the first base. Trimming costs V 5 bases and J 3 bases, and their ends lie 23 bases apart. CDR1 and CDR2 (MDHEN, SYDVKM) derive from the germline V gene. There are many counts of this clonotype. Its antigen remains undetermined. Base-call qualities are not available, and no considerably larger clone is one nucleotide away. Every donor was a healthy Caucasian. The twin cohort comprised three pairs of female monozygotic twins, all aged roughly 18 to 30 years. CD4+ and CD8+ T cell populations were isolated with positive isolation kits from Invitrogen. The same sample was also studied in work on yellow fever vaccine responses in identical twins. Drawing on the second study: According to the authors, in identical twins the way T cells responded to vaccination appeared partly convergent and partly personalized. The study precisely tracked vaccine-responding T cell clones in identical twins.

The origin of this receptor is a woman aged 18 to 35 in good health. The chain was built from TRBV28 and TRBJ2-7, and the D gene may be TRBD1, 5 bases matching. The source material was CD4+ T cells sorted from blood. The nucleotides are TGTGCCAGCAGTGGATACAGGCCCTCCCGGGCCGGCTACGAGCAGTACTTC. It encodes CASSGYRPSRAGYEQYF.